This TCR beta chain was profiled in a study of shared clonotypes between healthy human individuals. Overall study context: The donors, two women and a few men, were aged 18 to 49.

Sequenced by immunoSEQ multiplex PCR; TCRdb stores in-frame clones only, minus some. The table shows 950,000 to 1,200,000 clones, with approximately 80% occurring only once. Per germline, CDR1 SGHDT and CDR2 YYEEEE. Trimming left V 2 bases short and J 5 bases short, with 13 bases between. This CDR3 region has 15 residues. This receptor was identified in a man aged 18 to 30 in good health. Some clones in this sample may be carry-over from other donors' samples. This chain links TRBV5-6 with TRBJ1-4; tentatively, D is TRBD1 (6 bases). The source material was memory CD4+ T cells from PBMCs. Subset here: CD45RA-negative fraction. CDR3 sequence reads: CASSFYRAANEKLFF. The CDR3 coding sequence is TGTGCCAGCAGCTTTTACAGGGCAGCGAATGAAAAACTGTTTTTT.